Presented here are 14 T cell receptor beta chains from one specimen sequenced in a study of T cell repertoires in cytomegalovirus infection. Which antigens these TCRs recognize remains unknown. Using its own MiXCR run on the reads, TCRdb lists one record per CDR3 protein. The top ten hold about 13% of the sample, which has about 400,000 distinct CDR3 sequences, about 35% seen once. The material sequenced was cultured PBMCs, taken from culture after CMV antigen stimulation. All receptors come from a human donor in good health (CMV status not recorded). Some clones in this sample may be carry-over from other donors' samples.

V gene TRBV12-3 or TRBV12-4 combines with J gene TRBJ2-1; D not certain. V dropped 6 bases and J dropped 2 bases, with 11 bases sitting between them. CDR3 length: 14 residues. The CDR3 sequence is CASRVEDTYNEQFF. The CDR3 nucleotides are TGTGCCAGCAGGGTGGAAGATACCTACAATGAGCAGTTCTTC.

The chain uses TRBV4-1 and TRBJ1-2; 9 positions agree with TRBD1. J lost 5 bases, V lost 5 bases, and 6 bases had no gene match. Per the germline V gene, CDR1 is MGHRA and CDR2 is YSYEKL. The CDR3 has 14 amino acids. CDR3 nucleotides: TGCGCCAGCAGCTTACCGGACAGGGGTTATGGCTACACCTTC. Amino acids: CASSLPDRGYGYTF.

This clonotype was counted between two and nine times. The rearrangement links TRBV28 to TRBJ2-1, with TRBD2 matching 10 bases. This CDR3 spans 15 amino acids. Germline V gene data show CDR1 as MDHEN and CDR2 as SYDVKM. Trimming took 9 bases from V and 5 from J; bases not matched to a gene: 10. CDR3 in amino acids: CASSGSGRVHNEQFF. The DNA of the CDR3 is TGTGCCAGTTCGGGAAGCGGGAGGGTTCACAATGAGCAGTTCTTC.

The genes are TRBV27 and TRBJ2-7; 8 nucleotides agree with TRBD1. V shed 6 bases, J shed 1 base, and the junction held 8 bases outside the gene matches. The CDR3 totals 15 residues. Germline assignment: CDR1 MNHEY and CDR2 SMNVEV (reference sequence). The CDR3, as DNA: TGTGCCAGCAGCGCCGGGACAGGATTTTCCTACGAGCAGTACTTC. It encodes CASSAGTGFSYEQYF.

This clonotype was counted a few times. This chain connects TRBV5-1 to TRBJ2-1; D uncertain. Germline V gene sequence: CDR1 SGHRS, CDR2 YFSETQ. The V end lost 5 bases, the J end lost 4 bases, and 13 bases lay between the germline ends. CDR3 length: 14 amino acids. CDR3 loop: CASRWSVTYNEQFF. DNA of the CDR3: TGCGCCAGCAGGTGGAGCGTGACGTACAATGAGCAGTTCTTC. The full variable domain, with the rest looked up from reference TRBV5-1 and TRBJ2-1, is KAGVTQTPRYLIKTRGQQVTLSCSPISGHRSVSWYQQTPGQGLQFLFEYFSETQRNKGNFPGRFSGRQFSNSRSEMNVSTLELGDSALYLCASRWSVTYNEQFFGPGTRLTVL.

This clonotype was seen only a few times. In DNA form, the CDR3 reads TGTGCCAGCAGCCAACCCCTTAGTGAGCAGTTCTTC. The encoded protein is CASSQPLSEQFF. The V and J genes are TRBV7-2 and TRBJ2-1; no firm D call. The CDR3 consists of 12 residues. V shed 5 bases and J shed 9 bases, with 11 bases lying between them. The V gene's germline CDR1 is SGHTA and CDR2 FQGNSA. Drawing the rest from reference TRBV7-2 and TRBJ2-1, the complete variable domain is GAGVSQSPSNKVTEKGKDVELRCDPISGHTALYWYRQSLGQGLEFLIYFQGNSAPDKSGLPSDRFSAERTGGSVSTLTIQRTQQEDSAVYLCASSQPLSEQFFGPGTRLTVL.

The rearrangement joins TRBV7-6 to TRBJ1-1; 7 bases match TRBD1. V trimming: 1 base; J trimming: 7 bases; junction bases outside the gene matches: 6. CDR1 is SGHVS, CDR2 FNYEAQ, per germline. The CDR3 consists of 14 residues. The CDR3 loop reads CASSLGAGGVEAFF. The CDR3, as DNA: TGTGCCAGCAGCTTAGGCGCAGGGGGGGTTGAAGCTTTCTTT.

The sample holds a few counts of this clonotype. The V gene is TRBV6-1, the J gene TRBJ2-4, with D perhaps matching TRBD2 (6 bases). Germline CDR1 MNHNS, CDR2 SASEGT. This CDR3 spans 14 amino acids. V lost 0 bases and J 15 bases, leaving 18 bases between the germline ends. CDR3 coding DNA: TGTGCCAGCAGTGAAGCAGGAGGGTCGCGGTGGATGTACTTC. Its protein is CASSEAGGSRWMYF.

The chain carries TRBV7-2 and TRBJ2-3, with 9 nucleotides matching TRBD1. Trimming took 2 bases from V and 4 from J; bases not matched to a gene: 4. The germline gives CDR1 SGHTA, CDR2 FQGNSA. This CDR3 contains 15 residues. The CDR3 spells CASSLQQGASDTQYF. The DNA for the CDR3 is TGTGCCAGCAGCTTACAACAGGGGGCTTCAGATACGCAGTATTTT. Together with reference TRBV7-2 and TRBJ2-3, the CDR3 gives the full variable domain: GAGVSQSPSNKVTEKGKDVELRCDPISGHTALYWYRQSLGQGLEFLIYFQGNSAPDKSGLPSDRFSAERTGGSVSTLTIQRTQQEDSAVYLCASSLQQGASDTQYFGPGTRLTVL.

This clonotype was detected only a few times. The chain carries TRBV6-5 and TRBJ2-5; 9 nucleotides align to TRBD1. Trimming took 5 bases from V and 4 from J; bases not matched to a gene: 5. Germline V lookup: CDR1 MNHEY, CDR2 SVGAGI. The CDR3 sequence is 14 residues long. This CDR3 reads CASSEGTGRETQYF. The DNA of the CDR3 is TGTGCCAGCAGTGAGGGGACAGGGCGAGAGACCCAGTACTTC.

V is TRBV6-6 and J is TRBJ1-5; D remains unclear. The CDR3 runs 18 residues. Trimming removed 7 bases at V and 1 base at J, with 23 bases between. CDR1 is MNHNY and CDR2 is SVGAGI in the germline V gene (reference sequence). The CDR3 DNA reads TGTGCCAGCACCAACCACGAGCTGGGTAAAGGGAGCAATCAGCCCCAGCATTTT. Amino acids: CASTNHELGKGSNQPQHF.

The rearrangement links TRBV28 to TRBJ2-7; TRBD2 agrees at 8 bases. CDR1 MDHEN and CDR2 SYDVKM come from the germline V gene. This CDR3 is 14 amino acids long. J lost 2 bases, V lost 6 bases, and 6 bases had no gene match. The CDR3 DNA sequence: TGTGCCAGCAGATACAGCGGGAGCCCCTACGAGCAGTACTTC. Its translation: CASRYSGSPYEQYF.

This clonotype was seen a handful of times. The gene calls are TRBV7-2 and TRBJ1-3; no clear D gene. Germline CDR1 SGHTA, CDR2 FQGNSA. The CDR3 is 15 amino acids. V lost 1 base to trimming and J lost 0 bases, with 7 bases between them. This CDR3 is CASSLVSFSGNTIYF. For the CDR3, the DNA is TGTGCCAGCAGCTTAGTGAGCTTCTCTGGAAACACCATATATTTT.

The J gene is TRBJ2-3, the V gene TRBV29-1, with 9 nucleotides matching TRBD1. The CDR3 runs to 14 residues. The trim removed 4 bases at V and 4 bases at J, leaving 6 bases unmatched. Germline CDR1 and CDR2: SQVTM and ANQGSEA. The CDR3 protein is CSVGTGGPADTQYF. CDR3 DNA sequence: TGCAGCGTTGGAACAGGGGGCCCGGCAGATACGCAGTATTTT.